This T cell receptor (beta chain) was identified in a study of long-term antiretroviral therapy in people with HIV (dated by TCRdb to between 2021 and 2022). For the study in its entirety: The earliest samples were collected roughly a decade before the 2015 WHO recommendation for immediate ART, at a time when ART was usually postponed until CD4 counts fell. Among the roughly 30 participants with HIV, roughly eleven were female. A total of 192 cryopreserved PBMC samples were contributed to the cohort by 30 adults with confirmed HIV infection, with samples collected serially over a mean of 6 years (range 1-12). No cross-contamination during QIAcube processing turned up in test extractions that ran a monoclonal T-cell line alongside 30 to 35 polyclonal samples. A retrospective serial study tested whether ART initiation and durable HIV suppression were associated with changes in peripheral blood TRB repertoire composition and diversity. Overall results and qualifications from the work: The repertoire was dominated across all time points by expanded TRB clones identified before ART initiation, although this dominance was seen to fluctuate and to decrease in many PLHIV after ART. The samples were dated from about 2003 to 2017, and the ART regimens that were used may be less effective than current ART regimens. Because cell numbers in pre-ART samples were limited, unsorted PBMC were profiled instead of sorted CD4+ and CD8+ T cells. Because PBMC availability was limited, only the TCR beta chain was sequenced, with no alpha chain pairing. No data were available on ART adherence, viral resistance or therapy changes, limiting inferences about post-ART repertoire changes. CDR3 length ranges in HIV repertoires were narrower than in controls, and network structure suggested an antigen-experienced repertoire with only a slight naive shift after ART. A significant increase in TRB diversity was found to be associated with ART initiation, although TRB diversity was observed to remain significantly below that of transplant donor controls even after long-term ART.

This clone was seen just once. Its antigen specificity is not known. No base-level quality is on record; no much larger clone is a single base apart. The immunoSEQ hsTCRB v3.0 assay was used at survey level resolution to sequence the TRB variable region. The targeted TRB sequencing depth was about 35,000-55,000 T-cell genomes per sample. Pooled TRB libraries were sequenced on an Illumina MiSeq with a v3 150-cycle kit. In the authors' own workflow: Analysis of repertoires was carried out in R inside a reproducible Nextflow workflow spanning QC, data transformation and analysis. Custom analyses were implemented in LymphoSeq2, an R package for AIRR-Seq data exploration. Four samples that yielded fewer than 5000 total TRB sequences were excluded, so that under 200 HIV repertoires were analyzed. Among the 180 or so HIV repertoires that were kept, some 60 were collected before ART initiation and around 130 were collected after ART initiation. Repertoires were downsampled to 5000 TRB nucleotide sequences, with summary statistics averaged over 100 downsampling iterations. The analysis kept only TRB sequences whose CDR3 regions were at least seven amino acids long. A Shannon entropy-derived clonality score and the Gini coefficient were used to measure diversity. Repertoire networks linked the top 5000 CDR3 amino acid sequences whenever two sequences differed by an edit distance of one. For TRB CDR3 amino acid sequences, GLIPH2 was used to predict antigen specificity groups and MHC restriction. To flag known associations with CMV, EBV, HIV or tissue antigens, CDR3 amino acid sequences were compared against VDJdb and McPAS-TCR. Pre-ART, post-ART and control groups were compared with Wilcoxon signed-rank tests and Holm-Bonferroni correction. This is the immuneACCESS table as TCRdb keeps it, with only in-frame sequences that have V and J called. A part of the clones is gone; compared with another copy, unresolved V genes explain less than half, and the rest is unexplained. For V, J and clone size, that table is used; D and trimming come from the DNA. In this sample the table shows 20,000 to 30,000 clones, roughly 84% of which occur a single time. Almost 9% of the sample rests with the top ten.

The V and J ends are trimmed by 0 bases and 5 bases, leaving 8 bases between them. CDR1 and CDR2, looked up from the germline V gene, are ENHRY and SYGVKD. From its cysteine to its phenylalanine, the CDR3 spans 15 amino acids. Only the CDR3 portion is preserved as DNA: 45 bases, with reading frame beginning at the first base. Participants were included only if at least one PBMC sample before ART initiation and at least two post-ART samples were available. Treatment was received in the United States of America by all participants with HIV. Cryopreserved samples of about 0.95-10 million PBMC were thawed and washed before DNA extraction. At the time of the earliest PBMC sample, participants with HIV were aged between about 23 and 54 years. PBMC samples were contributed by each participant from 1-4 timepoints before ART initiation and 2-8 timepoints after ART initiation, with a median of 7 samples. For every participant, serial HIV viral load, CD4+ T-cell count, ART history and demographic data were obtained. Genomic DNA was extracted from unsorted PBMC with a Qiagen kit on a QIAcube, with processing performed in batches of 12 samples.

Sequenced material: unsorted PBMCs, taken 4.7 to 5 years after starting antiretroviral therapy. This receptor was identified in a man in his forties with HIV. The V gene is TRBV10-3 and the J gene is TRBJ1-6; the D gene is perhaps TRBD1, on 5 matching bases. The bases are TGTGCCATCAGTGAGTCCCGGGGGAATAATTCACCCCTCCACTTT. This sequence encodes CAISESRGNNSPLHF.